Presented here are 32 T cell receptor beta chains from one specimen sequenced in a study of OX40 agonist ivuxolimab in advanced cancers. Clones were read by immunoSEQ multiplex PCR, and TCRdb kept only the in-frame ones, dropping some. Of about 120,000 clones in the sample, just under 95% were seen once. Sample: CD4+ or CD8+ T cells sorted from blood, taken in a trial of the OX40 agonist ivuxolimab. The receptors shown here come from an adult with an advanced solid tumor such as melanoma, head and neck, liver or kidney cancer.

The rearrangement joins TRBV6-5 to TRBJ2-3; 8 positions match TRBD2. Looked up from germline, CDR1 is MNHEY and CDR2 is SVGAGI. Trimming removed 7 bases from V and 1 base from J; junction bases left unmatched: 4. CDR3 size: 14 residues. The CDR3 DNA follows: TGTGCCAGCACCCGTAGCGGGGGCACAGATACGCAGTATTTT. Protein: CASTRSGGTDTQYF.

The chain links TRBV18 to TRBJ1-1; possible D gene TRBD1, 5 bases. Trimming took 3 bases from V and 4 from J, leaving 9 bases between them. The CDR3 extends over 13 amino acids. In germline, CDR1 is KGHSH, CDR2 LQKENI. In DNA form, the CDR3 reads TGTGCCAGCTCACCTCAGGGCGTCACTGAAGCTTTCTTT. Amino acid sequence: CASSPQGVTEAFF.

This rearrangement joins TRBV25-1 to TRBJ1-3, with D possibly matching TRBD1 (5 bases). The ends were cut back, 1 base at V and 2 bases at J, with 12 bases in the middle. The germline V gene has CDR1 MGHDK and CDR2 SYGVNS. The CDR3 is 16 residues long. CDR3 residues: CASSELGRGAGNTIYF. CDR3 DNA: TGTGCCAGCAGTGAATTGGGTCGGGGGGCTGGAAACACCATATATTTT.

V gene TRBV28 combines with J gene TRBJ1-1, with a possible D match to TRBD1 (5 bases). The CDR3 sequence is 13 residues long. CDR1 and CDR2 (germline): MDHEN, SYDVKM. V shed 1 base and J shed 5 bases, with 8 bases lying between them. The CDR3 sequence is CASSLLGGTEAFF. The DNA for the CDR3 is TGTGCCAGCAGTTTATTGGGGGGAACTGAAGCTTTCTTT.

The chain has TRBV5-1 and TRBJ1-2, with D maybe TRBD1 (6 bases). The CDR3 sequence is 13 residues long. Deletions cut 0 bases from V and 10 bases from J, with 13 bases between. Germline CDR1 is SGHRS and CDR2 is YFSETQ. In DNA, the CDR3 is TGCGCCAGCAGCTTGGAGGGGGTGAAGTTCTACACCTTC. Translated: CASSLEGVKFYTF.

The CDR3 region is CASSIGPGTGMDEQFF. CDR3 bases: TGTGCCAGTAGTATAGGGCCGGGGACAGGGATGGATGAGCAGTTCTTC. This chain joins TRBV19 and TRBJ2-1, with 9 bases fitting TRBD1. V lost 1 base and J lost 8; bases outside the gene matches: 9. Per the germline V gene, CDR1 is LNHDA and CDR2 is SQIVND (reference sequence). The CDR3 has 16 amino acids.

The J gene is TRBJ1-1, the V gene TRBV19; 11 positions match TRBD1. This CDR3 is 16 amino acids long. Germline assignment: CDR1 LNHDA and CDR2 SQIVND (reference sequence). The trim removed 3 bases at V and 5 bases at J, leaving 8 bases unmatched. The CDR3 spells CASSIRTGGAGTEAFF. CDR3 DNA sequence: TGTGCCAGTAGTATCAGGACAGGGGGCGCGGGTACTGAAGCTTTCTTT.

Remarks on this clone: Different DNA sequences within this sample yield the same CDR3. The chain couples TRBV7-2 to TRBJ1-1; D might be TRBD1 (6 bases). V was trimmed by 1 base and J by 5 bases, leaving 11 bases between them. This CDR3 region has 14 residues. In germline, CDR1 is SGHTA, CDR2 FQGNSA. CDR3 coding DNA: TGTGCCAGCAGCTTAGTCAGGGGTGAAACTGAAGCTTTCTTT. As protein: CASSLVRGETEAFF.

The chain has TRBV7-3 and TRBJ1-1; D unclear. The CDR3 contains 16 residues. With 4 bases removed from V and 1 base from J, the gap between germline ends came to 16 bases. Germline V CDR1 and CDR2: SGHTA, FQGTGA. The CDR3 DNA reads as TGTGCCAGCAGCTCCCAACCGGGCCCCGGGAACACTGAAGCTTTCTTT. It specifies CASSSQPGPGNTEAFF.

The J gene is TRBJ2-5, the V gene TRBV9; TRBD2 agrees at 11 bases. V was pared by 4 bases and J by 5 bases, with 10 bases of the junction left unmatched. Germline V gene data show CDR1 as SGDLS and CDR2 as YYNGEE. This CDR3 region has 16 residues. The DNA for the CDR3 is TGTGCCAGCAGCAGTGGCAGGACTAGCGGGTTGGAGACCCAGTACTTC. Translation gives CASSSGRTSGLETQYF.

The chain uses TRBV27 and TRBJ1-2; a possible D gene is TRBD1 (5 bases). The ends were cut back, 5 bases at V and 8 bases at J, with 15 bases in the middle. Germline CDR1 MNHEY, CDR2 SMNVEV (reference sequence). The CDR3 has 13 residues. The DNA of the CDR3 is TGTGCCAGCAGTCGAGGGGCGGGAGGAGGCTACACCTTC. As protein: CASSRGAGGGYTF.

The V call is TRBV5-1, the J call TRBJ1-4, with 7 bases fitting TRBD1. In germline, CDR1 is SGHRS, CDR2 YFSETQ. Trimming removed 2 bases from V and 8 bases from J; junction bases left unmatched: 3. The CDR3 is made up of 13 amino acids. CDR3 coding DNA: TGCGCCAGCAGCTTCAGACAGGGCGAAAAACTGTTTTTT. This codes for CASSFRQGEKLFF.

The chain combines TRBV5-1 with TRBJ2-1; no clear D. This CDR3 is 15 amino acids long. With 0 bases removed from V and 6 bases from J, the gap between germline ends came to 13 bases. Per the germline V gene, CDR1 is SGHRS and CDR2 is YFSETQ. In DNA, the CDR3 is TGCGCCAGCAGCTTGGAACATAGGATTAGCAATGAGCAGTTCTTC. Residues: CASSLEHRISNEQFF.

The table lists this clone with a count of one. The J gene is TRBJ2-7, the V gene TRBV5-6, with D tentatively TRBD2 (6 bases). Trimming shortened V by 2 bases and J by 2 bases, and 17 bases separated the two germline ends. Per germline, CDR1 SGHDT and CDR2 YYEEEE. This CDR3 is 16 amino acids long. CDR3 residues: CASSLFGTGEAYEQYF. The CDR3 nucleotides are TGTGCCAGCAGCTTATTCGGGACGGGGGAGGCCTACGAGCAGTACTTC.

This chain links TRBV9 with TRBJ2-5, with D possibly TRBD2 on 6 matching bases. The CDR3 contains 14 residues. CDR1 and CDR2 from the germline V gene are SGDLS and YYNGEE. Trimming took off 6 bases at V and 5 bases at J, with 17 bases between the two ends. In nucleotides, the CDR3 is TGTGCCAGCAACCCGGGACTGTCGCGGGAGACCCAGTACTTC. Amino acids: CASNPGLSRETQYF.

The chain couples TRBV5-1 to TRBJ1-4; D is ambiguous. V lost 5 bases to trimming and J lost 2 bases, with 13 bases between them. This CDR3 region has 15 residues. CDR1 is SGHRS and CDR2 is YFSETQ in the germline V gene. CDR3 nucleotides: TGCGCCAGCAGGACGGGAGGAAGTACTAATGAAAAACTGTTTTTT. Protein: CASRTGGSTNEKLFF.

The gene calls are TRBV6-5 and TRBJ2-5; D may be TRBD1 (5 bases). This CDR3 contains 12 residues. From germline, CDR1 is MNHEY and CDR2 SVGAGI. V lost 5 bases and J 7 bases, leaving 11 bases between the germline ends. The CDR3 DNA follows: TGTGCCAGCAGTGCAGGGTTGGGGACCCAGTACTTC. Its protein product is CASSAGLGTQYF.

V usage is TRBV19 and J usage is TRBJ1-4; D is possibly TRBD1 (5 bases). The V and J ends lost 8 bases and 8 bases respectively, with 18 bases between them. The CDR3 loop spans 14 amino acids. Germline assignment: CDR1 LNHDA and CDR2 SQIVND (reference sequence). CDR3 sequence (DNA): TGTGCCAGTTCATTGGGGGTCCGCCGCGAAAAACTGTTTTTT. It yields the protein CASSLGVRREKLFF.

This rearrangement joins TRBV29-1 to TRBJ1-1, with D possibly TRBD1 on 6 matching bases. Germline assignment: CDR1 SQVTM and CDR2 ANQGSEA. The CDR3 extends over 12 amino acids. Trimming shortened V by 7 bases and J by 1 base, and 10 bases separated the two germline ends. CDR3 nucleotides: TGCAGCGGGACACAGGGGAACACTGAAGCTTTCTTT. This translates into CSGTQGNTEAFF.

The chain has TRBV4-1 and TRBJ2-3, with TRBD1 identical over 7 bases. Germline V gene sequence: CDR1 MGHRA, CDR2 YSYEKL. The CDR3 runs to 14 residues. V shed 3 bases and J 1 base; nucleotides not matched to a gene: 1. CDR3 DNA: TGCGCCAGCAGCCAGGGGACAGGCACAGATACGCAGTATTTT. Its translation is CASSQGTGTDTQYF.

This chain uses TRBV7-9 with TRBJ2-1; weak D call: TRBD2 (5 bases). Germline CDR1 and CDR2: SEHNR and FQNEAQ (reference sequence). Trimming left V 10 bases short and J 10 bases short, with 20 bases between. The CDR3 runs to 13 residues. CDR3 protein: CAIPLEGYGEQFF. The CDR3 coding sequence is TGTGCCATCCCCCTAGAGGGATACGGGGAGCAGTTCTTC. The variable domain in full, completed from reference TRBV7-9 and TRBJ2-1, reads DTGVSQNPRHKITKRGQNVTFRCDPISEHNRLYWYRQTLGQGPEFLTYFQNEAQLEKSRLLSDRFSAERPKGSFSTLEIQRTEQGDSAMYLCAIPLEGYGEQFFGPGTRLTVL.

The rearrangement joins TRBV19 to TRBJ1-5; perhaps TRBD1 as D (5 bases). CDR3 length: 19 residues. V lost 3 bases and J 3 bases, leaving 24 bases between the germline ends. The germline CDR1 and CDR2 sequences are LNHDA and SQIVND (reference sequence). The CDR3 bases are TGTGCCAGTAGTATTTCGATGTTGGGGGTCCCGACCATCAATCAGCCCCAGCATTTT. Its translation: CASSISMLGVPTINQPQHF.

V is TRBV19 and J is TRBJ1-1, with 9 positions matching TRBD1. The germline V gene has CDR1 LNHDA and CDR2 SQIVND (reference sequence). J was trimmed by 3 bases and V by 6 bases; bases with no gene match: 5. The CDR3 sequence is 14 residues long. The CDR3 sequence is CASRQGALYTEAFF. The CDR3 DNA follows: TGTGCCAGTAGACAGGGGGCTTTGTACACTGAAGCTTTCTTT.

This clone is a singleton in its sample. This sequence joins TRBV19 and TRBJ2-2, with 8 bases lining up with TRBD1. The germline V gene has CDR1 LNHDA and CDR2 SQIVND (reference sequence). V was clipped by 5 bases and J by 4 bases; unmatched bases: 6. This CDR3 is 15 amino acids long. The DNA of the CDR3 is TGTGCCAGTAGTCCGGGACAGGTTCTCACCGGGGAGCTGTTTTTT. Translating gives CASSPGQVLTGELFF.

This rearrangement joins TRBV19 to TRBJ2-2, with D possibly TRBD2 on 7 matching bases. V lost 0 bases to trimming and J lost 6 bases, with 35 bases between them. This CDR3 spans 23 amino acids. Per the germline V gene, CDR1 is LNHDA and CDR2 is SQIVND (reference sequence). For the CDR3, the DNA is TGTGCCAGTAGTATAGATTCGAGGGGGGGCAGGATAGGCCGACCCAGTAGCTCCGGGGAGCTGTTTTTT. It specifies CASSIDSRGGRIGRPSSSGELFF. The whole variable domain, filled in from reference TRBV19 and TRBJ2-2, reads DGGITQSPKYLFRKEGQNVTLSCEQNLNHDAMYWYRQDPGQGLRLIYYSQIVNDFQKGDIAEGYSVSREKKESFPLTVTSAQKNPTAFYLCASSIDSRGGRIGRPSSSGELFFGEGSRLTVL.

The genes are TRBV2 and TRBJ2-5; 9 bases map to TRBD2. The CDR3 length is 15 residues. Germline CDR1 reads SNHLY; CDR2 reads FYNNEI. V lost 3 bases, J lost 4 bases, and 6 bases stayed unmatched. The DNA of the CDR3 is TGTGCCAGCAGTGAGGCTAGCGGGGTGGGAGAGACCCAGTACTTC. This encodes CASSEASGVGETQYF. The variable domain in full, completed from reference TRBV2 and TRBJ2-5, reads EPEVTQTPSHQVTQMGQEVILRCVPISNHLYFYWYRQILGQKVEFLVSFYNNEISEKSEIFDDQFSVERPDGSNFTLKIRSTKLEDSAMYFCASSEASGVGETQYFGPGTRLLVL.

The chain carries TRBV2 and TRBJ2-1, with 8 bases that match TRBD2. With 7 bases clipped from V and 5 bases from J, the junction kept 7 bases outside the gene matches. Germline values: CDR1 SNHLY, CDR2 FYNNEI. This CDR3 is built from 14 residues. The CDR3 loop reads CASIRLALNNEQFF. As DNA, the CDR3 is TGTGCCAGCATAAGACTAGCGCTAAACAATGAGCAGTTCTTC.

A few counts support this clone. The chain joins TRBV28 to TRBJ2-7; a possible D gene is TRBD2 (6 bases). Germline CDR1 and CDR2: MDHEN and SYDVKM. The CDR3 contains 11 residues. Trimming removed 6 bases from V and 6 bases from J, with 9 bases in between. DNA for the CDR3: TGTGCCAGCAGACTAGCTCGCGAGCAGTACTTC. Translating it yields CASRLAREQYF.

The V call is TRBV6-6, the J call TRBJ2-7; 13 bases agree with TRBD2. The V segment lost 6 bases and the J segment 2 bases; nucleotides outside the gene matches: 4. The CDR3 is 15 amino acids. Germline-derived CDR1 and CDR2 are MNHNY and SVGAGI (reference sequence). DNA for the CDR3: TGTGCCAGCAGCCCCGGACTAGCGGGAGCCTACGAGCAGTACTTC. This gives the protein CASSPGLAGAYEQYF.

J is TRBJ1-2 and V is TRBV4-1; tentative D call: TRBD1 (5 bases). The V end lost 2 bases, the J end lost 4 bases, and 23 bases lay between the germline ends. There are 18 residues in the CDR3. Germline-derived CDR1 and CDR2 are MGHRA and YSYEKL. This CDR3 reads CASSQIRDSSNPSYGYTF. The CDR3 coding sequence is TGCGCCAGCAGCCAAATCCGGGACTCCTCCAACCCCAGCTATGGCTACACCTTC.

The gene calls are TRBV6-6 and TRBJ2-5, with a tentative D call TRBD2 (6 bases). The ends were cut back, 2 bases at V and 5 bases at J, with 9 bases in the middle. CDR1 and CDR2 (germline): MNHNY, SVGAGI (reference sequence). The CDR3 covers 13 residues. CDR3 in DNA: TGTGCCAGCAGTTACAGGGCGGGGGAGACCCAGTACTTC. Translation gives CASSYRAGETQYF.

This clone appeared once. The same CDR3 is also encoded by other DNA sequences in this sample. The rearrangement joins TRBV6-6 to TRBJ1-5, with a possible D match to TRBD1 (6 bases). This CDR3 is 13 amino acids long. The germline V gene has CDR1 MNHNY and CDR2 SVGAGI (reference sequence). Trimming cost V 6 bases and J 2 bases, with 8 bases left between them. CDR3 sequence (DNA): TGTGCCAGCAGCCGACAGGGCAATCAGCCCCAGCATTTT. This encodes CASSRQGNQPQHF.